The clone carrying this T cell receptor beta chain was picked up many times. The antigen is unknown. Listed TCR primers, together with previously described methods, were used for the bulk TCR libraries. TCRdb re-derived calls from the PCR reads in MiXCR, one entry per CDR3 protein. The data show 600,000 to 650,000 distinct CDR3 sequences, 20% seen once. There are 12 residues in the CDR3. Germline assignment: CDR1 SEHNR and CDR2 FQNEAQ (reference sequence). Between the trimmed V and J ends, which lost 1 base and 10 bases, there was a span of 8 bases. The sample belongs to a study of molecular identifiers for immune sequencing clone quantification. The study, taken as a whole, reports: Same-barcode identical TCR molecules could make highly expanded clones look smaller than they are.

Naive CD8 T cells were picked out by sorting for CD8+CD4-CCR7+CD45RA+. The chain employs TRBV7-9 and TRBJ2-4; no firm D call. Sequencing was performed on naive CD8+ T cells from blood, with Jurkat cell RNA spiked in. Described subset: FACS-sorted CD8+CD4-CCR7+CD45RA+ naive T cells. The source is a human donor in good health. Some libraries in this study had Jurkat cell RNA spiked in. CDR3: CASSLEQWIQYF. CDR3 nucleotide sequence: TGTGCCAGCAGCTTAGAACAGTGGATTCAGTACTTC.